This paragraph reports one TCR beta chain. The antigen is undetermined. The donors were members of the validation cohort comprising about 130 subjects, separate from the approximately 710-subject first cohort. Sequencing used immunoSEQ multiplex PCR; TCRdb keeps in-frame clones, though not all of them. This sample has more than 90,000 clones, with about 87% found just once. This sample was included in a study of cytomegalovirus exposure and HLA in healthy donors. The CDR3 contains 17 residues. Trimming took 7 bases from V and 2 from J; bases not matched to a gene: 11. The germline gives CDR1 MDHEN, CDR2 SYDVKM. Study-level results: Associated with cytomegalovirus, according to the listing, were 150 to 200 TCR beta chains. In the 95 to 150 validation repertoires, a later analysis found that first-cohort TCR clusters tended to co-occur. Rarity characterized most TCR sequences, yet some public TCRs appeared in many donors.

The sequence was collected from a man between 18 and 35 years old in good health and CMV-seronegative. Sequenced sample: PBMCs. The chain carries TRBV28 and TRBJ2-1, with 10 bases matching TRBD2. The CDR3 coding sequence is TGTGCCAGCACGAGTGGTAGCGGGGGGCATCCCTACAATGAGCAGTTCTTC. Protein: CASTSGSGGHPYNEQFF.